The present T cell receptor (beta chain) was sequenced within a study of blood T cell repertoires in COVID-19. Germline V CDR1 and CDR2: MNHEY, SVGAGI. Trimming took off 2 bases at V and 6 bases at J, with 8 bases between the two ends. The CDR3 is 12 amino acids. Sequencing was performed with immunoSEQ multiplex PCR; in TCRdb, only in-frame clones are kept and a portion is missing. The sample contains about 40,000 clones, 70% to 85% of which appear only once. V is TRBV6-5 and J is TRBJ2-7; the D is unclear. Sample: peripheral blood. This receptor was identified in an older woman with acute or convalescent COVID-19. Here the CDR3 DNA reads TGTGCCAGCAGTTACGCGCGAGGCGAGCAGTACTTC. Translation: CASSYARGEQYF.